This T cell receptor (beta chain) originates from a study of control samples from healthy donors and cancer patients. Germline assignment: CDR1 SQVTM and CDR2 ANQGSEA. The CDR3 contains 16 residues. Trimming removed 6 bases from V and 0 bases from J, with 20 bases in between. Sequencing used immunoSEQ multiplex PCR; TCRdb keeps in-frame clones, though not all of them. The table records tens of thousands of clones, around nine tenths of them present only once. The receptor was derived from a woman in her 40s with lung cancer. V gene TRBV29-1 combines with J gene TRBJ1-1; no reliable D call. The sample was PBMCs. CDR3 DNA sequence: TGCAGCGTCGTCCCCGGACGCCCCCCGCTGAACACTGAAGCTTTCTTT. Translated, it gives CSVVPGRPPLNTEAFF.